This T cell receptor (beta chain) was recovered during a study of Graves' ophthalmopathy and Graves' hyperthyroidism. Study-level results: Ophthalmopathy could be told apart from stable hyperthyroidism by a 13-signature model (87.88% sensitivity, roughly 80% specificity).

Amplified material comprised TCR beta CDR3 regions derived from RNA transcripts. HTBI-primed RT-PCR formed the first round, and a multiplex PCR formed the second. TCRdb reanalysed the multiplex PCR reads using MiXCR and keeps one entry per CDR3 protein. The sample lists 650,000 to 900,000 distinct CDR3 sequences, roughly 40% occurring once. Ophthalmopathy in the donors was of moderate-to-severe activity, with CAS ≥3, NOSPECS ≥4 and duration under 3 months. The study excluded patients with other autoimmune diseases, uncontrolled infections, pregnancy or lactation. In this sample, this clonotype turned up many times. Its antigen is unknown. The CDR3 length is 11 residues. Trimming removed 11 bases from V and 4 bases from J, with 11 bases in between. Germline CDR1 ENHRY, CDR2 SYGVKD.

Material for sequencing was peripheral blood. V usage is TRBV10-3 and J usage is TRBJ1-1; D unresolved. This clonotype was obtained from an adult man with Graves' ophthalmopathy. CDR3 in DNA: TGTGCCGCCCTGTCGGGCACTGAAGCTTTCTTT. Translation gives CAALSGTEAFF.